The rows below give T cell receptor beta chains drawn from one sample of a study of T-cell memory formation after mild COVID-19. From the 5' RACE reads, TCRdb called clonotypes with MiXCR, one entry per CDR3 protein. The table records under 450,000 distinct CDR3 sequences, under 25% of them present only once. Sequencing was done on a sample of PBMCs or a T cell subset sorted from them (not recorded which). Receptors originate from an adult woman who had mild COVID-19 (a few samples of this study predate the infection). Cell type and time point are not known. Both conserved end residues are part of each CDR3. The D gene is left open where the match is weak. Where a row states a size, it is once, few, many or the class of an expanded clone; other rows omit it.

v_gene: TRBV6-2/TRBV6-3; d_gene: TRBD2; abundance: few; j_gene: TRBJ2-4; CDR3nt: TGTGCCAGCAGTTCCTCTTTTAGCGGGCGTGCCTTC; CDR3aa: CASSSSFSGRAF
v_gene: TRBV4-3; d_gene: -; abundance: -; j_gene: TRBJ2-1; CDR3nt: TGCGCCAGCAGTTGGGGCTCGTACAATGAGCAGTTCTTC; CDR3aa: CASSWGSYNEQFF
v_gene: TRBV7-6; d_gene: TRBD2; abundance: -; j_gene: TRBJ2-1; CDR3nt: TGTGCCAGCAGCTTAGCCAGCGGGAGGGACTACAATGAGCAGTTCTTC; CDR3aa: CASSLASGRDYNEQFF
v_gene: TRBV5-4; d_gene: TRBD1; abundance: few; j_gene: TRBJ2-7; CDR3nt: TGTGCCAGCAGCCCGGAATTGACAGGGTGGGACGAGCAGTACTTC; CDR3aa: CASSPELTGWDEQYF
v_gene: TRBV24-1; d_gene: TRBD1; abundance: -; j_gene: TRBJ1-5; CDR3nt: TGTGCCACCAGTGAATCGGACAGGGGTGGCAATCAGCCCCAGCATTTT; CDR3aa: CATSESDRGGNQPQHF
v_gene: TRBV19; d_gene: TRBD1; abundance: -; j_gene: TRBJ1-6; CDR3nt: TGTGCCAGTAGTATACGGGACAGAATACATAATTCACCCCTCCACTTT; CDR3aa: CASSIRDRIHNSPLHF
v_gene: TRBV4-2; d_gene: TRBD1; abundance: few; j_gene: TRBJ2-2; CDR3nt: TGTGCCAGCAGCCAACGACAGGGGGCGAACACCGGGGAGCTGTTTTTT; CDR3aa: CASSQRQGANTGELFF
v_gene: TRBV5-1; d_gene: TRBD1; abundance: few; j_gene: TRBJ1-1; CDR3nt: TGCGCCAGCAGCTTGAACAGGGGGCAATTGAACACTGAAGCTTTCTTT; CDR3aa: CASSLNRGQLNTEAFF
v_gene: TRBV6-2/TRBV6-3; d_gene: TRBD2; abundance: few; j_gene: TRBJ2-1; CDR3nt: TGTGCCAGCAGATGGGGACTAGCGGGAGGGCCAGGCTCCTACAATGAGCAGTTCTTC; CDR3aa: CASRWGLAGGPGSYNEQFF
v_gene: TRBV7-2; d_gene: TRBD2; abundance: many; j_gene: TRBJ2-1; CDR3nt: TGTGCCAGCAGCACAACCGGGACTAGGGGCAACAATGAGCAGTTCTTC; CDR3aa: CASSTTGTRGNNEQFF
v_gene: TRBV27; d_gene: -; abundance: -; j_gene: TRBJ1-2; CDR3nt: TGTGCCAGCAGCCCAGTGGGTCACTATGGCTACACCTTC; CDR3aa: CASSPVGHYGYTF
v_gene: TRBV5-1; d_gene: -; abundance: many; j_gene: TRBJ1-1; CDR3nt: TGCGCCAGCAGCTTGAATTCGGAGATGAACACTGAAGCTTTCTTT; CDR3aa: CASSLNSEMNTEAFF
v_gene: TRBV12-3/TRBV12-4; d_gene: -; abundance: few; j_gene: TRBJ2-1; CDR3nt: TGTGCCAGCACCCCGGGTTTTACCCTATACAATGAGCAGTTCTTC; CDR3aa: CASTPGFTLYNEQFF
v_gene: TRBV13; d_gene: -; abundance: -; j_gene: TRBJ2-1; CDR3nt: TGTGCCAGCAGCTTACGACTAGATTTCTATGAGCAGTTCTTC; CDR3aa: CASSLRLDFYEQFF
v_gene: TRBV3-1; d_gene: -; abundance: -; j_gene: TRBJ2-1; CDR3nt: TGTGCCAGCAGCCAACAAGGCGGGATGGGCATCGGGGAGCAGTTCTTC; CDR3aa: CASSQQGGMGIGEQFF
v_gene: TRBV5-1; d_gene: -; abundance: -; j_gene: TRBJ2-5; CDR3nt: TGCGCCAGCAGCTTTAACGGGCAGGGGGAGACCCAGTACTTC; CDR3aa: CASSFNGQGETQYF
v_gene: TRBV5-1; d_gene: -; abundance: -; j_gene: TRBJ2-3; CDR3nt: TGCGCCAGCACAAGTAGGGCGGACCTTGCAGATACGCAGTATTTT; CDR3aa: CASTSRADLADTQYF
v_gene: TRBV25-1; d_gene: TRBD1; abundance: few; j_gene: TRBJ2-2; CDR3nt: TGTGCCAGCAGGGCCCCGATTGACAGGGGGCGCGGGGGGGAGCTGTTTTTT; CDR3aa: CASRAPIDRGRGGELFF
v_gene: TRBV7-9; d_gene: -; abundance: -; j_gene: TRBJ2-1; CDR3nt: TGTGCCAGCAGCCCATTGCGGTCCTACAATGAGCAGTTCTTC; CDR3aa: CASSPLRSYNEQFF
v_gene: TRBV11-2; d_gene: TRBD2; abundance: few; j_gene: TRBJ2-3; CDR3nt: TGTGCCAGCAGCTTATACGCTAGCGGGAGTAGTGCAGATACGCAGTATTTT; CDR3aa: CASSLYASGSSADTQYF
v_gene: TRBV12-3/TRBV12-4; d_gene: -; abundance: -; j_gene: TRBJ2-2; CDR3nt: TGTGCCAGCAGTCTTTTCTTTACGAACACCGGGGAGCTGTTTTTT; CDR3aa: CASSLFFTNTGELFF
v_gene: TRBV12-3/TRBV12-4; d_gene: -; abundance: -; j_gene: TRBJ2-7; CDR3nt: TGTGCCAGCAGCCGGGGGTCGACGTACGAGCAGTACTTC; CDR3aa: CASSRGSTYEQYF
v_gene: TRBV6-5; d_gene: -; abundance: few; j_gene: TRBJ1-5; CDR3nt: TGTGCGTTCGGGGATCAGCCCCAGCATTTT; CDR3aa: CAFGDQPQHF
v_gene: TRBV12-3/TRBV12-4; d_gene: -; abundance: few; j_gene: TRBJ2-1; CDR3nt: TGTGCCAGCAGTCCCCTAGAATTGTGGCAGTTCTTC; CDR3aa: CASSPLELWQFF